This TCR beta chain came from a study of cytomegalovirus exposure and HLA in healthy donors. The J segment lost 3 bases and the V segment lost 8 bases, leaving 7 bases of the junction unmatched. CDR1 and CDR2 (germline): MNHNY, SVGAGI (reference sequence). The CDR3 is 14 residues long. This clone was recorded once. The PCR used 60 Vbeta and 13 Jbeta primers. Sequencing used immunoSEQ multiplex PCR; TCRdb keeps in-frame clones, though not all of them. Among under 200,000 clones listed, 78% were seen once. Material: PBMCs. This clonotype was obtained from a woman aged 50 to 60 in good health and CMV-seropositive. The chain has TRBV6-6 and TRBJ1-5; TRBD1 matches 7 bases. CDR3 protein: CASDDRVYNQPQHF. In nucleotides, the CDR3 is TGTGCCAGCGACGACAGGGTGTACAATCAGCCCCAGCATTTT.